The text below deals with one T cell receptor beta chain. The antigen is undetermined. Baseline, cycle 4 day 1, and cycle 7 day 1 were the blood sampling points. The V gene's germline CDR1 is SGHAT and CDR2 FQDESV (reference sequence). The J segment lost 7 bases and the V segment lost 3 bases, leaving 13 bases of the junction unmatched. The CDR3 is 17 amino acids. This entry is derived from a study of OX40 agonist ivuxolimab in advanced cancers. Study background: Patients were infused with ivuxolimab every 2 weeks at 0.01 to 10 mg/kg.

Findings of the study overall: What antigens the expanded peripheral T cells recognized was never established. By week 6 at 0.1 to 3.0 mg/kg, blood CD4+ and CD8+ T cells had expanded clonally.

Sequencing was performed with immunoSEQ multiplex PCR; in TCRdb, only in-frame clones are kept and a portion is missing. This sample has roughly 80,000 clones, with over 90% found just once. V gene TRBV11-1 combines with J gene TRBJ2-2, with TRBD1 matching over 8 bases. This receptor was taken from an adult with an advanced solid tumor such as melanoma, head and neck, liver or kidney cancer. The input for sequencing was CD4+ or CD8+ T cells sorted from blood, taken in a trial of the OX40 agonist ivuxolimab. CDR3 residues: CASSLGRGHFRDGELFF. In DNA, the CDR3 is TGTGCCAGCAGCTTGGGCAGGGGGCATTTTCGGGACGGGGAGCTGTTTTTT.